These 14 T cell receptor beta chains share one sample of origin, sequenced in a study of cytomegalovirus exposure and HLA in healthy donors. Vbeta (60) and Jbeta (13) primers were used in the PCR. The method was immunoSEQ multiplex PCR; TCRdb's version includes in-frame clones alone and lacks a portion of them. The sample includes about 160,000 clones, around 85% of them seen just once. Sequencing input: PBMCs. Receptor source: a woman aged 25 to 45 in good health and CMV-seronegative.

J is TRBJ1-4 and V is TRBV5-5; TRBD1 agrees at 8 bases. Germline values: CDR1 SGHKS, CDR2 YYEKEE (reference sequence). The length of the CDR3 is 15 residues. V gave up 0 bases and J gave up 5 bases; unmatched junction bases: 3. The CDR3 loop is CASSLESGGNEKLFF. DNA for the CDR3: TGTGCCAGCAGCTTGGAATCAGGGGGCAATGAAAAACTGTTTTTT.

V usage is TRBV4-3 and J usage is TRBJ2-7; 8 nucleotides line up with TRBD1. V lost 3 bases, J lost 2 bases, and 6 bases stayed unmatched. This CDR3 comprises 15 residues. Germline loops: CDR1 LGHNA, CDR2 YSLEER. CDR3 sequence: CASSQGAGGTYEQYF. The CDR3 bases are TGCGCCAGCAGCCAGGGAGCAGGGGGCACCTACGAGCAGTACTTC.

The V gene is TRBV9, the J gene TRBJ2-1, with a tentative D call TRBD1 (6 bases). The germline V gene has CDR1 SGDLS and CDR2 YYNGEE. V was clipped by 4 bases and J by 3 bases, with 17 bases between them. This CDR3 is built from 16 residues. CDR3 loop: CASSPPPGQVYNEQFF. The CDR3 DNA is TGTGCCAGCAGCCCACCCCCGGGACAAGTCTACAATGAGCAGTTCTTC.

The chain joins TRBV5-5 to TRBJ2-7, with 8 bases aligning to TRBD2. CDR1 is SGHKS, CDR2 YYEKEE, per germline (reference sequence). The V gene end was trimmed by 4 bases and the J gene end by 6 bases; junction bases not matched to a gene: 9. This CDR3 region has 14 residues. The CDR3 loop is CASSAGRGILEQYF. In DNA form, the CDR3 reads TGTGCCAGCAGCGCCGGGAGGGGGATTCTCGAGCAGTACTTC.

The chain joins TRBV11-3 to TRBJ2-3; D is perhaps TRBD2 (6 bases). Trimming shortened V by 5 bases and J by 2 bases, and 17 bases separated the two germline ends. The germline CDR1 and CDR2 sequences are SGHNT and YENEEA. The CDR3 loop spans 16 amino acids. For the CDR3, the DNA is TGTGCCAGCAGCCACGGAACAGGAGGGCACACAGATACGCAGTATTTT. Protein sequence: CASSHGTGGHTDTQYF.

V usage is TRBV7-2 and J usage is TRBJ2-1; TRBD2 matches 10 bases. Losses at the gene ends were 3 bases for V and 14 bases for J; bases not matched to a gene: 4. CDR1 and CDR2 from the germline V gene are SGHTA and FQGNSA. CDR3 length: 12 amino acids. The CDR3 region is CASSLERGGEFF. CDR3 DNA sequence: TGTGCCAGCAGCTTGGAGCGGGGGGGCGAGTTCTTC.

The chain combines TRBV28 with TRBJ2-7, with a tentative D call TRBD1 (6 bases). The CDR3 loop spans 15 amino acids. Between the trimmed V and J ends, which lost 4 bases and 6 bases, there was a span of 19 bases. Per the germline V gene, CDR1 is MDHEN and CDR2 is SYDVKM. This chain's CDR3 is CASSSPAGASLEQYF. The CDR3 coding sequence is TGTGCCAGCAGTTCACCGGCAGGGGCCAGTCTCGAGCAGTACTTC.

V gene TRBV18 combines with J gene TRBJ2-7; D not certain. V lost 5 bases to trimming and J lost 2 bases, with 10 bases between them. From germline, CDR1 is KGHSH and CDR2 LQKENI. The CDR3 is made up of 13 amino acids. The CDR3 nucleotides read TGTGCCAGCTCATCCGGGTCAACCTACGAGCAGTACTTC. Translating gives CASSSGSTYEQYF.

The chain recombines TRBV30 with TRBJ2-3; 8 bases are a match to TRBD1. V lost 3 bases to trimming and J lost 10 bases; unmatched junction nucleotides: 15. This CDR3 has 15 amino acids. The germline gives CDR1 GTSNPN, CDR2 SVGIG (reference sequence). The chain's CDR3 is CAWSLDRSSQGAQYF. CDR3 in DNA: TGTGCCTGGAGCTTAGATCGGAGTTCACAGGGGGCGCAGTATTTT.

The rearrangement links TRBV27 to TRBJ1-6, with D uncertain. This CDR3 spans 15 amino acids. V was shortened by 6 bases and J by 4 bases, with 13 bases between the two germline ends. The germline V gene encodes CDR1 MNHEY and CDR2 SMNVEV (reference sequence). CDR3 sequence reads: CASSLLGVYNSPLHF. CDR3 coding DNA: TGTGCCAGCAGCTTACTCGGGGTATATAATTCACCCCTCCACTTT.

This clone has just one count. The chain recombines TRBV7-9 with TRBJ2-2; D gene unclear. Trimming pared 3 bases from V and 1 base from J, leaving 9 bases between. The V gene's germline CDR1 is SEHNR and CDR2 FQNEAQ (reference sequence). The CDR3 is 15 amino acids. For the CDR3, the DNA is TGTGCCAGCAGCTTCAATCCGAGGAACACCGGGGAGCTGTTTTTT. This gives the protein CASSFNPRNTGELFF.

V is TRBV5-1 and J is TRBJ2-7, with D possibly being TRBD2 (5 bases). The germline CDR1 and CDR2 sequences are SGHRS and YFSETQ. CDR3 length equals 15 residues. V was cut by 0 bases and J by 4 bases, with 14 bases left in between. The CDR3 nucleotides are TGCGCCAGCAGCTTGGGCCCCACGGGGTCTTACGAGCAGTACTTC. Protein sequence: CASSLGPTGSYEQYF.

This chain joins TRBV27 and TRBJ2-3; unclear D gene. This CDR3 region has 13 residues. V was clipped by 5 bases and J by 4 bases, with 10 bases between them. The germline V gene encodes CDR1 MNHEY and CDR2 SMNVEV (reference sequence). Here the CDR3 reads CASSQLGADTQYF. As DNA, the CDR3 is TGTGCCAGCAGTCAATTAGGAGCAGATACGCAGTATTTT.

The CDR3 region has the DNA TGCGCCAGCAGCGTAACTGGACAGGGGGTGGGCGAGCAGTACTTC. Its translation is CASSVTGQGVGEQYF. The V gene is TRBV5-1, the J gene TRBJ2-7; 10 bases agree with TRBD1. After removal of 4 bases from V and 6 bases from J, the junction contained 10 bases not matched to a gene. This CDR3 has 15 residues. Germline V gives CDR1 SGHRS, CDR2 YFSETQ.